One and the same sample provided the 26 T cell receptor beta chains below, sequenced in a study of blood T cell repertoires in COVID-19. Profiling relied on immunoSEQ multiplex PCR, and the TCRdb table lists in-frame clones only, not all of them. The data hold more than 95,000 clones, with 86% observed a single time. Material: peripheral blood. All receptors come from a human donor in a cohort sampled during active COVID-19.

The chain recombines TRBV5-4 with TRBJ2-7; 14 nucleotides match TRBD2. J lost 2 bases, V lost 4 bases, and 2 bases had no gene match. This CDR3 contains 15 residues. Germline assignment: CDR1 SGHNT and CDR2 YYREEE (reference sequence). The CDR3 spells CASSPGLAGAYEQYF. The CDR3 DNA reads TGTGCCAGCAGCCCGGGACTAGCGGGAGCCTACGAGCAGTACTTC.

This sequence joins TRBV7-8 and TRBJ2-1; TRBD2 matches at 9 bases. CDR1 is SGHVS and CDR2 is FQNEAQ in the germline V gene. This CDR3 has 15 residues. The V segment lost 5 bases and the J segment 7 bases; nucleotides outside the gene matches: 9. The CDR3 loop is CASSHWASGKNEQFF. As DNA, the CDR3 is TGTGCCAGCAGCCACTGGGCTAGCGGGAAGAATGAGCAGTTCTTC.

The J gene is TRBJ2-2, the V gene TRBV7-8, with TRBD1 matching over 9 bases. Germline V lookup: CDR1 SGHVS, CDR2 FQNEAQ. The CDR3 has 16 amino acids. Unmatched junction bases numbered 5, after V lost 2 bases and J lost 4 bases. This chain's CDR3 is CASSLKQGASTGELFF. CDR3 nucleotides: TGTGCCAGCAGCTTAAAACAGGGGGCGAGCACCGGGGAGCTGTTTTTT.

The chain employs TRBV12-3 or TRBV12-4 and TRBJ1-2; D call uncertain. V was trimmed by 6 bases and J by 3 bases, leaving 5 bases between them. The length of the CDR3 is 11 residues. This CDR3 reads CASSTDYGYTF. The CDR3 DNA reads TGTGCCAGCAGCACGGACTATGGCTACACCTTC.

The rearrangement uses TRBV19 and TRBJ2-7; 9 bases map to TRBD2. This CDR3 has 14 residues. The trim removed 4 bases at V and 2 bases at J, leaving 3 bases unmatched. Germline CDR1 LNHDA, CDR2 SQIVND (reference sequence). The CDR3 spells CASSRAGGPYEQYF. CDR3 sequence (DNA): TGTGCCAGTAGTAGGGCGGGAGGGCCCTACGAGCAGTACTTC.

The rearrangement uses TRBV7-9 and TRBJ1-1; possibly TRBD1 for D (5 bases). Germline assignment: CDR1 SEHNR and CDR2 FQNEAQ (reference sequence). V shed 5 bases and J shed 11 bases, with 15 bases lying between them. This CDR3 region has 12 residues. The CDR3 sequence: CASSSTGTKAFF. The CDR3 DNA is TGTGCCAGCAGCAGTACAGGCACCAAGGCTTTCTTT.

The J gene is TRBJ2-1, the V gene TRBV5-4; 13 nucleotides agree with TRBD2. CDR3 length equals 16 residues. Germline CDR1 and CDR2: SGHNT and YYREEE (reference sequence). Trimming took 3 bases from V and 4 from J; bases not matched to a gene: 4. CDR3 loop: CASSSGTSGIYNEQFF. As DNA, the CDR3 is TGTGCCAGCAGCTCAGGGACTAGCGGGATATACAATGAGCAGTTCTTC.

This clone was seen only a few times. The rearrangement links TRBV4-1 to TRBJ1-5; D is unclear. The CDR3 runs 17 residues. The germline CDR1 and CDR2 sequences are MGHRA and YSYEKL. Trimming shortened V by 4 bases and J by 0 bases, and 16 bases separated the two germline ends. CDR3 loop: CASSLYEQFYSNQPQHF. In DNA form, the CDR3 reads TGCGCCAGCAGCCTATATGAACAGTTCTATAGCAATCAGCCCCAGCATTTT.

The chain couples TRBV2 to TRBJ2-1; TRBD2 is a possible D gene (6 bases). The germline gives CDR1 SNHLY, CDR2 FYNNEI. Trimming took off 6 bases at V and 5 bases at J, with 11 bases between the two ends. CDR3 length equals 13 residues. CDR3 protein: CASRAGLHNEQFF. The CDR3 DNA is TGTGCCAGCAGGGCGGGACTCCACAATGAGCAGTTCTTC.

This chain uses TRBV6-2 or TRBV6-3 with TRBJ1-1; D uncertain. V lost 2 bases and J lost 4, with 17 bases in between. Per the germline V gene, CDR1 is MNHEY and CDR2 is SVGEGT. This CDR3 spans 16 amino acids. This CDR3 reads CASSYGGRSSPTEAFF. CDR3 coding DNA: TGTGCCAGCAGTTACGGTGGCAGGTCCAGCCCCACTGAAGCTTTCTTT.

This chain joins TRBV7-8 and TRBJ2-3; D remains ambiguous. V lost 6 bases and J lost 4, with 20 bases in between. Per the germline V gene, CDR1 is SGHVS and CDR2 is FQNEAQ. CDR3 length: 16 residues. The CDR3 is CASSPRPREAADTQYF. The CDR3 DNA reads as TGTGCCAGCAGTCCAAGGCCCCGTGAGGCCGCAGATACGCAGTATTTT.

The chain is built from TRBV4-1 and TRBJ2-2, with 8 positions matching TRBD2. The CDR3 is 19 residues long. Germline CDR1 MGHRA, CDR2 YSYEKL. After removal of 1 base from V and 0 bases from J, the junction contained 10 bases not matched to a gene. In DNA, the CDR3 is TGCGCCAGCAGCCAAGTCCGGGGGGCGGGAGGCCCGAACACCGGGGAGCTGTTTTTT. It specifies CASSQVRGAGGPNTGELFF.

This clone came up once. The rearrangement joins TRBV7-2 to TRBJ2-1, with a possible D match to TRBD1 (6 bases). Trimming pared 5 bases from V and 8 bases from J, leaving 13 bases between. CDR1 and CDR2 (germline): SGHTA, FQGNSA. This CDR3 is 13 amino acids long. CDR3 loop: CASSQKRQDEQFF. The CDR3 DNA follows: TGTGCCAGCAGCCAAAAAAGACAGGATGAGCAGTTCTTC.

The V call is TRBV2, the J call TRBJ1-2; TRBD1 agrees at 7 bases. This CDR3 has 18 residues. Germline CDR1 reads SNHLY; CDR2 reads FYNNEI. Trimming at V came to 7 bases and at J to 7 bases, leaving 24 bases not matched to a gene. CDR3: CASTKGVRSGGVGFGYTF. CDR3 in DNA: TGTGCCAGCACCAAAGGAGTCCGATCAGGGGGAGTCGGTTTTGGCTACACCTTC. Complete variable domain (other parts from reference TRBV2 and TRBJ1-2): EPEVTQTPSHQVTQMGQEVILRCVPISNHLYFYWYRQILGQKVEFLVSFYNNEISEKSEIFDDQFSVERPDGSNFTLKIRSTKLEDSAMYFCASTKGVRSGGVGFGYTFGSGTRLTVV.

This sequence joins TRBV15 and TRBJ1-5, with 7 bases fitting TRBD1. The CDR3 consists of 18 residues. Looked up from germline, CDR1 is LNHNV and CDR2 is YYDKDF (reference sequence). With 4 bases clipped from V and 7 bases from J, the junction kept 19 bases outside the gene matches. CDR3 DNA sequence: TGTGCCACCAGCAACAGGGTCCCGACAGGGCCGAGTAGGCAGCCCCAGCATTTT. Its translation is CATSNRVPTGPSRQPQHF. The full variable domain, with the rest looked up from reference TRBV15 and TRBJ1-5, is DAMVIQNPRYQVTQFGKPVTLSCSQTLNHNVMYWYQQKSSQAPKLLFHYYDKDFNNEADTPDNFQSRRPNTSFCFLDIRSPGLGDTAMYLCATSNRVPTGPSRQPQHFGDGTRLSIL.

The chain carries TRBV6-5 and TRBJ2-7; 7 positions agree with TRBD1. The CDR3 has 13 residues. Germline CDR1 reads MNHEY; CDR2 reads SVGAGI. V shed 6 bases and J 4 bases; nucleotides not matched to a gene: 6. Here the CDR3 reads CASSRDRQYEQYF. The CDR3 DNA reads as TGTGCCAGCAGCCGGGACAGACAATACGAGCAGTACTTC.

The chain is built from TRBV12-2 and TRBJ1-2; TRBD1 is the table's D call and was not checked against the DNA. TRBV12-2 has pseudogene status. The CDR3 extends over 15 amino acids. CDR3 loop: CASRLEGQGPYGYTF. CDR3 bases: TGTGCAAGTCGCTTAGAGGGACAGGGGCCCTATGGCTACACCTTC.

This chain uses TRBV7-2 with TRBJ2-2; 11 nucleotides align to TRBD2. V gave up 3 bases and J gave up 6 bases; unmatched junction bases: 3. This CDR3 contains 15 residues. Germline V gene sequence: CDR1 SGHTA, CDR2 FQGNSA. The CDR3 nucleotides are TGTGCCAGCAGCTTTACTAGCGGGAGTTCCGGGGAGCTGTTTTTT. The encoded protein is CASSFTSGSSGELFF.

CDR3 residues: CASSLGVGRVNGYTF. In DNA form, the CDR3 reads TGTGCCAGCAGCTTAGGGGTGGGCAGGGTTAATGGCTACACCTTC. The chain uses TRBV7-8 and TRBJ1-2, with D possibly being TRBD1 (5 bases). Germline-derived CDR1 and CDR2 are SGHVS and FQNEAQ. The CDR3 loop spans 15 amino acids. Trimming pared 1 base from V and 6 bases from J, leaving 15 bases between.

The gene calls are TRBV19 and TRBJ1-2; TRBD1 matches at 9 bases. The CDR3 length is 13 residues. Germline loops: CDR1 LNHDA, CDR2 SQIVND (reference sequence). Trimming took 5 bases from V and 7 from J; bases not matched to a gene: 5. The CDR3 loop reads CASSGTGGTGYTF. The CDR3 DNA reads as TGTGCCAGTAGTGGAACAGGGGGCACTGGCTACACCTTC.

The gene calls are TRBV27 and TRBJ2-1; D ambiguous. Trimming cost V 0 bases and J 7 bases, with 16 bases left between them. The CDR3 length is 16 residues. Germline V gene data show CDR1 as MNHEY and CDR2 as SMNVEV (reference sequence). CDR3 in DNA: TGTGCCAGCAGTTTATCATCTTCTGTGGGCCCGAATGAGCAGTTCTTC. Its protein is CASSLSSSVGPNEQFF.

The rearrangement joins TRBV7-2 to TRBJ2-2; a weak D match, TRBD2 (5 bases). There are 15 residues in the CDR3. Germline V gives CDR1 SGHTA, CDR2 FQGNSA. Trimming removed 6 bases at V and 5 bases at J, with 16 bases between. The CDR3 loop is CASSWTGLGTGELFF. The CDR3 DNA is TGTGCCAGCAGTTGGACTGGCCTTGGGACCGGGGAGCTGTTTTTT. Full variable domain (remainder filled in from reference TRBV7-2 and TRBJ2-2): GAGVSQSPSNKVTEKGKDVELRCDPISGHTALYWYRQSLGQGLEFLIYFQGNSAPDKSGLPSDRFSAERTGGSVSTLTIQRTQQEDSAVYLCASSWTGLGTGELFFGEGSRLTVL.

V and J are TRBV5-8 and TRBJ1-2; D is unclear. This CDR3 is 17 amino acids long. Deletions cut 2 bases from V and 3 bases from J, with 20 bases between. Germline V lookup: CDR1 SGHTS, CDR2 YDEGEE. In DNA form, the CDR3 reads TGTGCCAGCAGCTTAGGTCTTGCGGGCGTCGCCGACTATGGCTACACCTTC. It is translated as CASSLGLAGVADYGYTF.

The rearrangement links TRBV9 to TRBJ2-1; tentative D call: TRBD2 (6 bases). This CDR3 has 14 residues. Between the trimmed V and J ends, which lost 4 bases and 4 bases, there was a span of 12 bases. CDR1 and CDR2 (germline): SGDLS, YYNGEE. CDR3 loop: CASSPGLEYNEQFF. The DNA for the CDR3 is TGTGCCAGCAGCCCGGGACTGGAATACAATGAGCAGTTCTTC.

V is TRBV6-5 and J is TRBJ2-5, with a weak D call TRBD1 (6 bases). The CDR3 contains 13 residues. The ends were cut back, 6 bases at V and 0 bases at J, with 8 bases in the middle. Germline values: CDR1 MNHEY, CDR2 SVGAGI. The CDR3 DNA follows: TGTGCCAGCAGACAGGGATACCAAGAGACCCAGTACTTC. Its translation: CASRQGYQETQYF.

This chain uses TRBV18 with TRBJ1-4, with 8 bases lining up with TRBD1. V dropped 3 bases and J dropped 7; count of bases not matched to a gene: 4. The CDR3 spans 14 residues. The germline CDR1 and CDR2 sequences are KGHSH and LQKENI. The CDR3 here is CASSPDRESEKLFF. The CDR3 region has the DNA TGTGCCAGCTCACCGGACAGGGAGAGTGAAAAACTGTTTTTT.